This entry describes one T cell receptor beta chain. It has no known antigen specificity. There are no base qualities to consult, and no much larger clone falls within one base. The data stem from a study of T cell changes during pregnancy in multiple sclerosis (dated by TCRdb to about 2019). Study-wide context: In women with multiple sclerosis, the researchers looked at how the T cell repertoire shifted as pregnancy progressed.

Library method: the immunoSEQ multiplex PCR assay. This is the immuneACCESS table as TCRdb keeps it, with only in-frame sequences that have V and J called. A part of the clones is gone; compared with another copy, unresolved V genes explain less than half, and the rest is unexplained. The sample yields approximately 90,000 clones; approximately 90% were counted once. The leading ten clones occupy about 0.95% of the sample. Including the terminal cysteine and phenylalanine, the CDR3 comprises 13 residues. Of the read, only the CDR3 DNA is kept; its 39 bases are in frame from base 1. CDR1 and CDR2 are drawn from the germline V gene (reference sequence): SEHNR, FQNEAQ. Trimming costs V 3 bases and J 5 bases, and their ends lie 8 bases apart.

The clonotype comes from a female donor with multiple sclerosis, enrolled in a pregnancy study. This material consisted of peripheral blood, taken before pregnancy. The chain uses TRBV7-9 and TRBJ1-5; the D gene is perhaps TRBD1, from 5 matching bases. The nucleotides read TGTGCCAGCAGCTTGACAGAATATCAGCCCCAGCATTTT. It codes for CASSLTEYQPQHF.